The 18 T cell receptor beta chains presented below share a single source sample, sequenced in a study of T cells in Graves' hyperthyroidism and ophthalmopathy. From RNA transcripts, TCR beta CDR3 regions were amplified. HTBI primers were the set used in a first-round RT-PCR of the TCR CDR3. TCRdb reprocessed the multiplex PCR reads via MiXCR and lists one record per CDR3 protein. The sample includes hundreds of thousands of distinct CDR3 sequences, 14% of them seen just once. The specimen sequenced was blood. The receptors here all came from a woman younger than 45 with Graves' hyperthyroidism that later progressed to Graves' ophthalmopathy.

The chain is built from TRBV27 and TRBJ2-2; possible D gene TRBD2, 6 bases. The CDR3 is made up of 16 amino acids. V was cut by 4 bases and J by 1 base, with 13 bases left in between. Looked up from germline, CDR1 is MNHEY and CDR2 is SMNVEV (reference sequence). The CDR3 reads CASSSYGTLNTGELFF. Written as DNA, the CDR3 is TGTGCCAGCAGTTCCTACGGGACTCTGAACACCGGGGAGCTGTTTTTT.

The V call is TRBV19, the J call TRBJ2-1; D possibly corresponds to TRBD2 (5 bases). The CDR3 length is 15 residues. Between the trimmed V and J ends, which lost 3 bases and 0 bases, there was a span of 9 bases. Germline CDR1 and CDR2: LNHDA and SQIVND (reference sequence). The CDR3 spells CASSITGYSYNEQFF. The CDR3, as DNA: TGTGCCAGTAGTATCACGGGATACTCCTACAATGAGCAGTTCTTC.

Ten or more counts support this clonotype. V usage is TRBV11-3 and J usage is TRBJ1-3; TRBD1 aligns across 7 bases. Germline CDR1 reads SGHNT; CDR2 reads YENEEA. The CDR3 contains 15 residues. Losses at the gene ends were 5 bases for V and 4 bases for J; bases not matched to a gene: 8. For the CDR3, the DNA is TGTGCCAGCAGCACAATCGGGACAGAAGGAAACACCATATATTTT. Encoded protein: CASSTIGTEGNTIYF. The full variable domain, rest sourced from reference TRBV11-3 and TRBJ1-3, is EAGVVQSPRYKIIEKKQPVAFWCNPISGHNTLYWYLQNLGQGPELLIRYENEEAVDDSQLPKDRFSAERLKGVDSTLKIQPAELGDSAVYLCASSTIGTEGNTIYFGEGSWLTVV.

This clonotype was found many times. The chain uses TRBV7-2 and TRBJ1-5; D is unclear. Trimming pared 5 bases from V and 0 bases from J, leaving 14 bases between. Germline V gives CDR1 SGHTA, CDR2 FQGNSA. CDR3 length equals 16 residues. The CDR3 coding sequence is TGTGCCAGCAGCCAGGACGGGCCCTATAGCAATCAGCCCCAGCATTTT. Its protein is CASSQDGPYSNQPQHF.

This clonotype was counted ten times or more. The chain uses TRBV6-1 and TRBJ1-2; D is perhaps TRBD1 (6 bases). The length of the CDR3 is 13 residues. Germline V gene data show CDR1 as MNHNS and CDR2 as SASEGT. Trimming shortened V by 7 bases and J by 7 bases, and 16 bases separated the two germline ends. The CDR3 is CASTRQVGSGYTF. CDR3 coding DNA: TGTGCCAGCACAAGACAGGTCGGGTCTGGCTACACCTTC.

This clonotype came up many times. The chain uses TRBV6-5 and TRBJ2-1; D may match TRBD1 or TRBD2 (5 bases each). Germline CDR1 MNHEY, CDR2 SVGAGI. The CDR3 runs 14 residues. Trimming pared 2 bases from V and 8 bases from J, leaving 13 bases between. CDR3 sequence: CASSYRDRRDEQFF. CDR3 sequence (DNA): TGTGCCAGCAGTTACCGGGACCGAAGGGATGAGCAGTTCTTC.

The chain recombines TRBV30 with TRBJ1-2; 9 bases align to TRBD1. Trimming cost V 5 bases and J 8 bases; bases outside gene matches: 9. Germline values: CDR1 GTSNPN, CDR2 SVGIG (reference sequence). CDR3 length: 13 amino acids. For the CDR3, the DNA is TGTGCCTGGGCGGGACAGGGTCGGGTAGGCTACACCTTC. It encodes CAWAGQGRVGYTF.

V and J are TRBV18 and TRBJ2-2; D ambiguous. CDR1 and CDR2 from the germline V gene are KGHSH and LQKENI. The V gene lost 7 bases and the J gene lost 4 bases, with 10 bases spanning the gap. The CDR3 spans 13 residues. The DNA of the CDR3 is TGTGCCAGCTGCGAAGACTCCACCGGGGAGCTGTTTTTT. Protein sequence: CASCEDSTGELFF.

There are many counts of this clonotype. The V and J genes are TRBV12-3 or TRBV12-4 and TRBJ2-7; tentatively, D is TRBD2 (6 bases). V was trimmed by 3 bases and J by 6 bases, leaving 18 bases between them. CDR3 size: 15 residues. The CDR3 sequence is CASSFGPEGQREQYF. The CDR3 nucleotides read TGTGCCAGCAGTTTTGGTCCGGAGGGCCAGCGCGAGCAGTACTTC.

J is TRBJ1-1 and V is TRBV28; no definite D call. Germline CDR1 and CDR2: MDHEN and SYDVKM. The CDR3 has 11 amino acids. The CDR3 sequence is CATGENTEAFF. The CDR3 DNA is TGTGCAACGGGAGAGAACACTGAAGCTTTCTTT.

This clonotype was seen a handful of times. The V and J genes are TRBV19 and TRBJ1-5, with D perhaps matching TRBD1 (5 bases). Per the germline V gene, CDR1 is LNHDA and CDR2 is SQIVND (reference sequence). V gave up 2 bases and J gave up 7 bases, with 12 bases separating them. The CDR3 covers 14 residues. CDR3 in DNA: TGTGCCAGTAGTATATCAGGGAGCGGACAGCCCCAGCATTTT. The encoded protein is CASSISGSGQPQHF.

There are many counts of this clonotype. The J gene is TRBJ1-2, the V gene TRBV6-1; D is undetermined. The CDR3 is 13 amino acids. Germline loops: CDR1 MNHNS, CDR2 SASEGT. The V end was cut by 6 bases, the J end by 0 bases, with 8 bases between. The DNA of the CDR3 is TGTGCCAGCAGCAAGGAACCTAACTATGGCTACACCTTC. It yields the protein CASSKEPNYGYTF.

In its sample, this clonotype was seen a few times. The CDR3 here is CASSLGRDRVGYGYTF. CDR3 nucleotide sequence: TGCGCCAGCAGCTTGGGGCGGGACAGGGTCGGCTATGGCTACACCTTC. The rearrangement uses TRBV5-1 and TRBJ1-2, with TRBD1 matching over 9 bases. Trimming at V came to 0 bases and at J to 4 bases, leaving 7 bases not matched to a gene. This CDR3 spans 16 amino acids. Germline assignment: CDR1 SGHRS and CDR2 YFSETQ.

This clonotype was counted many times. This chain connects TRBV30 to TRBJ2-1; 9 bases align to TRBD2. V trimming: 4 bases; J trimming: 7 bases; junction bases outside the gene matches: 11. CDR3 length: 15 amino acids. The germline CDR1 and CDR2 sequences are GTSNPN and SVGIG (reference sequence). As DNA, the CDR3 is TGTGCCTGGAATAAGAGGCGGGAGGGCCGAAATGAGCAGTTCTTC. Translation gives CAWNKRREGRNEQFF. Supplemented by reference TRBV30 and TRBJ2-1, the full variable domain reads SQTIHQWPATLVQPVGSPLSLECTVEGTSNPNLYWYRQAAGRGLQLLFYSVGIGQISSEVPQNLSASRPQDRQFILSSKKLLLSDSGFYLCAWNKRREGRNEQFFGPGTRLTVL.

At least ten counts were recorded for this clonotype. The chain carries TRBV7-8 and TRBJ2-1; 10 nucleotides line up with TRBD1. Germline CDR1 SGHVS, CDR2 FQNEAQ. The CDR3 has 18 residues. The trim removed 4 bases at V and 8 bases at J, leaving 17 bases unmatched. CDR3 loop: CASSSPRGGDRGRDEQFF. The DNA for the CDR3 is TGTGCCAGCAGCTCCCCCCGAGGTGGGGACAGGGGTCGGGATGAGCAGTTCTTC.

Many counts were recorded for this clonotype. V and J are TRBV20-1 and TRBJ2-1, with 13 positions matching TRBD2. The junction had 8 bases not matched to a gene; V was cut back by 2 bases and J by 7 bases. The CDR3 runs to 16 residues. The germline CDR1 and CDR2 sequences are DFQATT and SNEGSKA (reference sequence). CDR3 residues: CSARLWTSGSRNEQFF. As DNA, the CDR3 is TGCAGTGCTAGATTGTGGACTAGCGGGAGTCGGAATGAGCAGTTCTTC.

This clonotype was seen only a few times. The V and J genes are TRBV12-5 and TRBJ2-4, with 7 bases lining up with TRBD2. Germline V gene sequence: CDR1 LGHNT, CDR2 FRNRAP. J lost 0 bases, V lost 5 bases, and 10 bases had no gene match. This CDR3 comprises 17 residues. The CDR3 DNA follows: TGTGCTAGTGGTCCCTGGGACTACACACTAGCCAAAAACATTCAGTACTTC. This translates into CASGPWDYTLAKNIQYF.

The V call is TRBV4-1, the J call TRBJ2-7, with D unresolved. The germline gives CDR1 MGHRA, CDR2 YSYEKL. The CDR3 runs 14 residues. Trimming shortened V by 2 bases and J by 3 bases, and 11 bases separated the two germline ends. CDR3: CASSQLTGLYEQYF. CDR3 bases: TGCGCCAGCAGCCAATTGACGGGCCTCTACGAGCAGTACTTC.